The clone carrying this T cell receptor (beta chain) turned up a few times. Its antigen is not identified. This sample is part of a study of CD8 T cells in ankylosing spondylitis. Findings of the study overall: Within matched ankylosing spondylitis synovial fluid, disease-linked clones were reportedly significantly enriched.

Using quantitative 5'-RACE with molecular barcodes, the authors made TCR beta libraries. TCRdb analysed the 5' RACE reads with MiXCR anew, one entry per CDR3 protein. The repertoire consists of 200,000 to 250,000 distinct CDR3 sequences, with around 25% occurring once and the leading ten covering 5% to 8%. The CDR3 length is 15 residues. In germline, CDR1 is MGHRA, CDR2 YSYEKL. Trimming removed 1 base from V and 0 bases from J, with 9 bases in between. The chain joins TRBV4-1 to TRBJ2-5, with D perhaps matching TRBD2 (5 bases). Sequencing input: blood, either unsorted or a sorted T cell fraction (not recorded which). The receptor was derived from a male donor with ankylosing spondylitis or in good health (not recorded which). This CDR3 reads CASSQARGYQETQYF. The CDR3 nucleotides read TGCGCCAGCAGCCAAGCACGCGGGTACCAAGAGACCCAGTACTTC.